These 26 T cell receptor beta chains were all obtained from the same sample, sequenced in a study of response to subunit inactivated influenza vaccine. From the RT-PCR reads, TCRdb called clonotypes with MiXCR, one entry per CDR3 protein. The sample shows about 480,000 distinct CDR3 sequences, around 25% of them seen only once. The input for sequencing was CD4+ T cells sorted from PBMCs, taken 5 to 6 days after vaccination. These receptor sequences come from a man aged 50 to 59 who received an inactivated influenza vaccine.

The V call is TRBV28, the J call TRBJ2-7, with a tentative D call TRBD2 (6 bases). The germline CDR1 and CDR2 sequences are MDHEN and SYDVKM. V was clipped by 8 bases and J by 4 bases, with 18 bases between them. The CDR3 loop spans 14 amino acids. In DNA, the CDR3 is TGTGCCAGCGGGGGGTCGGCAGAAGTTTACGAGCAGTACTTC. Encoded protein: CASGGSAEVYEQYF.

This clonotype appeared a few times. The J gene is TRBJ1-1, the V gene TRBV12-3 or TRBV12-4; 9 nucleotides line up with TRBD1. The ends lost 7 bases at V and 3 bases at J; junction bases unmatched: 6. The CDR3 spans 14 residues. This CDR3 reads CASTSGTGYTEAFF. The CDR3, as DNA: TGTGCCAGCACCTCCGGGACAGGGTACACTGAAGCTTTCTTT.

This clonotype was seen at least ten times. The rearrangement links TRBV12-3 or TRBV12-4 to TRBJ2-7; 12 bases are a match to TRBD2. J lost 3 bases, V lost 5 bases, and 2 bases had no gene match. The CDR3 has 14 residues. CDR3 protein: CASSTLAGGYEQYF. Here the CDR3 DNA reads TGTGCCAGCAGTACACTAGCGGGGGGCTACGAGCAGTACTTC.

For the CDR3, the DNA is TGCAGTGCTACTTACAGGGATCGCCAAAACATTCAGTACTTC. Translating it yields CSATYRDRQNIQYF. The chain links TRBV20-1 to TRBJ2-4; D may be TRBD1 (6 bases). The V gene's germline CDR1 is DFQATT and CDR2 SNEGSKA (reference sequence). The CDR3 runs 14 residues. V dropped 4 bases and J dropped 5 bases, with 15 bases sitting between them.

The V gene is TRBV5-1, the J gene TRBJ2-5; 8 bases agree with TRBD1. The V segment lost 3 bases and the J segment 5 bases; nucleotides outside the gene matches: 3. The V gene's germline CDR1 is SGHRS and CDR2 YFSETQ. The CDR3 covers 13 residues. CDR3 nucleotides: TGCGCCAGCAGCTCCAGGGGGCTCGAGACCCAGTACTTC. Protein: CASSSRGLETQYF.

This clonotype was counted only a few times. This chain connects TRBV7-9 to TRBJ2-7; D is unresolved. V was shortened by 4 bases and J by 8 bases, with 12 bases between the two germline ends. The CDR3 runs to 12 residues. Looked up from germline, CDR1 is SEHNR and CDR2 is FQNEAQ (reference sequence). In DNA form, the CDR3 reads TGTGCCAGCAGCTCGGCTGGGTTCAAGCAGTACTTC. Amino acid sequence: CASSSAGFKQYF.

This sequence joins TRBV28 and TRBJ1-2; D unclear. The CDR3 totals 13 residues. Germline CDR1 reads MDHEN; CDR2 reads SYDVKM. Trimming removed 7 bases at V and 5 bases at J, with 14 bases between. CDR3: CASIRTGVYGYTF. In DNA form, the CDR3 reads TGTGCCAGCATCCGGACCGGGGTATATGGCTACACCTTC.

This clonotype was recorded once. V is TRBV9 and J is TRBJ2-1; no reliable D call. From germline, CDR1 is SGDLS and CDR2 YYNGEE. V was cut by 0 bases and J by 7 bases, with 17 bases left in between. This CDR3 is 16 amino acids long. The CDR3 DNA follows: TGTGCCAGCAGCGTAGTTGTGGCAGGCCCCTCAAATGAGCAGTTCTTC. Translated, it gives CASSVVVAGPSNEQFF.

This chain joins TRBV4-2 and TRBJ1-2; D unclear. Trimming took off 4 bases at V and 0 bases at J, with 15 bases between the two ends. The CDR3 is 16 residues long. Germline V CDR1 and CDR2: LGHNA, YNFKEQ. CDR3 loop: CASSPDMAVANYGYTF. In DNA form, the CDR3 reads TGTGCCAGCAGCCCCGATATGGCAGTAGCTAACTATGGCTACACCTTC.

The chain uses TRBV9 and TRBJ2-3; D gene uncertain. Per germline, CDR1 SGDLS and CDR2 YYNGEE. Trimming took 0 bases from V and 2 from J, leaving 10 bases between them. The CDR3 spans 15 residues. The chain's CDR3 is CASSVDDGLTDTQYF. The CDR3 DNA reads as TGTGCCAGCAGCGTAGACGACGGCCTCACAGATACGCAGTATTTT.

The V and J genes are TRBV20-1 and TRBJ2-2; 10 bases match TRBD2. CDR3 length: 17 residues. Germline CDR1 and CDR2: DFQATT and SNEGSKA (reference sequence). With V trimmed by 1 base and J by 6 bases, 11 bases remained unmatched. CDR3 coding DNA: TGCAGTGCTAGAGTCGTGGGGCTAGCGGGAGTAGCCGGGGAGCTGTTTTTT. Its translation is CSARVVGLAGVAGELFF.

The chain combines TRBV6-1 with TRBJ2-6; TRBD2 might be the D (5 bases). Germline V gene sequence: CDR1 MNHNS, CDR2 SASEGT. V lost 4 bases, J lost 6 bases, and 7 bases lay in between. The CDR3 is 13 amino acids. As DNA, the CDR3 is TGTGCCAGCAGTGCCGGGATGGCCAACGTCCTGACTTTC. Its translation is CASSAGMANVLTF.

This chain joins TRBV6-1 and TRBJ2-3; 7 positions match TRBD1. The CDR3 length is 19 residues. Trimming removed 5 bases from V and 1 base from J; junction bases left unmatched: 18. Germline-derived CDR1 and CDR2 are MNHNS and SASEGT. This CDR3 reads CASSPILLYIGGGTDTQYF. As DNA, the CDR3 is TGTGCCAGCAGTCCAATTCTCCTCTATATAGGGGGCGGCACAGATACGCAGTATTTT.

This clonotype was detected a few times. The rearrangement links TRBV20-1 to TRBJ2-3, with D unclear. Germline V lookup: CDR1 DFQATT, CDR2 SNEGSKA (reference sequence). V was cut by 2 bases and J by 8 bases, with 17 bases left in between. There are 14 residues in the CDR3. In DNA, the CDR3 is TGCAGTGCTAGACGTGACCCCGGAATGGCTACGCAGTATTTT. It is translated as CSARRDPGMATQYF.

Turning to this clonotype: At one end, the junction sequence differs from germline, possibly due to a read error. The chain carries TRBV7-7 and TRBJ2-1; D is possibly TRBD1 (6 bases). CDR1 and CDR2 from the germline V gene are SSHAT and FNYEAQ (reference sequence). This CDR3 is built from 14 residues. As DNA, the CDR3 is TGTGCTAGCAGCCCCGGGGACACCCGGGGAGAGCAGTTCTTC. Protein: CASSPGDTRGEQFF.

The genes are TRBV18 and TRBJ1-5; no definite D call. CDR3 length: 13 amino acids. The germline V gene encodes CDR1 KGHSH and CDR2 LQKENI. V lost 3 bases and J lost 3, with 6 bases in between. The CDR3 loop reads CASSPSLNQPQHF. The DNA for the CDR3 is TGTGCCAGCTCACCCTCGCTCAATCAGCCCCAGCATTTT.

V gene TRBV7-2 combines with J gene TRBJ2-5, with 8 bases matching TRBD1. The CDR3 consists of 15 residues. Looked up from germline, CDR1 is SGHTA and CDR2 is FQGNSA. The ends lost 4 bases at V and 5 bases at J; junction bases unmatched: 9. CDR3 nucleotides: TGTGCCAGCAGCTCCCCAACAGGGGGATGGGAGACCCAGTACTTC. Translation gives CASSSPTGGWETQYF.

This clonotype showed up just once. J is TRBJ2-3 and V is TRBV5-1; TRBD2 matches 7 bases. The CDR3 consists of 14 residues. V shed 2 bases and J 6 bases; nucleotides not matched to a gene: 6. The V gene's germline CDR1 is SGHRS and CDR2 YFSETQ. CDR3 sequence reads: CASSFSAGKDTQYF. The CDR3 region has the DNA TGCGCCAGCAGCTTTTCAGCGGGAAAGGATACGCAGTATTTT. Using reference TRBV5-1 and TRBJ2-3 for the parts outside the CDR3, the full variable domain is KAGVTQTPRYLIKTRGQQVTLSCSPISGHRSVSWYQQTPGQGLQFLFEYFSETQRNKGNFPGRFSGRQFSNSRSEMNVSTLELGDSALYLCASSFSAGKDTQYFGPGTRLTVL.

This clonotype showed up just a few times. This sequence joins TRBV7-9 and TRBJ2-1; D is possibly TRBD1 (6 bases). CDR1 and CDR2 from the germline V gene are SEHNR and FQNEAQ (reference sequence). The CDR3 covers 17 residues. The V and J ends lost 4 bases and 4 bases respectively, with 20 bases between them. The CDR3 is CASSSRPTGWAYNEQFF. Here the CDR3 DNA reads TGTGCCAGCAGCTCCCGCCCGACAGGCTGGGCGTACAATGAGCAGTTCTTC.

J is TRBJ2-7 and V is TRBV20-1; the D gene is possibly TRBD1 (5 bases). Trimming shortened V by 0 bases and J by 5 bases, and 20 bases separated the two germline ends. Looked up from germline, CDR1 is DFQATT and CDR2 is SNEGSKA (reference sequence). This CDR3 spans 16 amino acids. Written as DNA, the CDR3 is TGCAGTGCTAGAGAAGCGAAAGGGCAGGGTGCCGACGAGCAGTACTTC. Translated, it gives CSAREAKGQGADEQYF.

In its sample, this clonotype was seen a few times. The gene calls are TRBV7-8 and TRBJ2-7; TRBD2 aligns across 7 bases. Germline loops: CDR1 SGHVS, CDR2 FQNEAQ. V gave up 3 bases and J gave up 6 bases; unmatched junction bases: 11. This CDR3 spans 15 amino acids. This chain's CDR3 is CASSLARLAYGEQYF. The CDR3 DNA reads TGTGCCAGCAGCTTGGCCAGACTAGCCTATGGCGAGCAGTACTTC.

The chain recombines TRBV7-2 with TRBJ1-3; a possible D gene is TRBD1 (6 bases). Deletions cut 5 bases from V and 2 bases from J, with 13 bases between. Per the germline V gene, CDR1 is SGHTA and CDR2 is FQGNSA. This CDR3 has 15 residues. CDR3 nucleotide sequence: TGTGCCAGCAGCCCACAGGGATCCGCTGGAAACACCATATATTTT. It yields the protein CASSPQGSAGNTIYF. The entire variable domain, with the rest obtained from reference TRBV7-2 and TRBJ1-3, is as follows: GAGVSQSPSNKVTEKGKDVELRCDPISGHTALYWYRQSLGQGLEFLIYFQGNSAPDKSGLPSDRFSAERTGGSVSTLTIQRTQQEDSAVYLCASSPQGSAGNTIYFGEGSWLTVV.

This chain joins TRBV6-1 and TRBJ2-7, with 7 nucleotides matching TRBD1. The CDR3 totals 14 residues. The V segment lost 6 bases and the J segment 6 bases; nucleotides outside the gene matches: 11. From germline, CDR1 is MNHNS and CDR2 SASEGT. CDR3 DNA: TGTGCCAGCAGGCGCTCCCGGGACAGCCTCGAGCAGTACTTC. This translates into CASRRSRDSLEQYF.

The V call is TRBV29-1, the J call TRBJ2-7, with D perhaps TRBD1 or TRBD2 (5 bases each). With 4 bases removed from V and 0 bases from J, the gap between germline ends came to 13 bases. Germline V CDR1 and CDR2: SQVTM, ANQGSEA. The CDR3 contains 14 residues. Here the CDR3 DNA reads TGCAGCGTTGTGGGGGAGTCCCTCTCCTACGAGCAGTACTTC. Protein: CSVVGESLSYEQYF.

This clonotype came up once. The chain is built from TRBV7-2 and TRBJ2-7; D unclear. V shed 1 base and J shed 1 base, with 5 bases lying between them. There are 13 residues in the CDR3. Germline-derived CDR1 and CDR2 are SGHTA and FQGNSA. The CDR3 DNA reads TGTGCCAGCAGCTTAGAGAATTCCTACGAGCAGTACTTC. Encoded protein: CASSLENSYEQYF.

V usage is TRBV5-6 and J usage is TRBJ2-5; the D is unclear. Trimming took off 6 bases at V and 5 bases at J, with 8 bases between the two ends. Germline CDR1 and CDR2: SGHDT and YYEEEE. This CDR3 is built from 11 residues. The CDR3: CASKGSETQYF. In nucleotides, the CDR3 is TGTGCCAGCAAGGGTTCGGAGACCCAGTACTTC.